The 17 T cell receptor beta chains below all came from one sample that was sequenced in a study of cytomegalovirus exposure and HLA in healthy donors. 60 Vbeta and 13 Jbeta primers were used in PCR. The table came from immunoSEQ multiplex PCR; TCRdb's copy has only in-frame clones and leaves some out. The data hold 110,000 to 150,000 clones, with approximately 79% observed a single time. The sample comprised PBMCs. Source of these receptors: a female donor in good health and CMV-seronegative.

In this sample, this clone turned up a few times. The rearrangement links TRBV19 to TRBJ2-6; weak D call: TRBD1 (6 bases). Germline CDR1 is LNHDA and CDR2 is SQIVND (reference sequence). This CDR3 is 16 amino acids long. Trimming pared 3 bases from V and 1 base from J, leaving 10 bases between. CDR3 sequence reads: CASSITGQSGANVLTF. The DNA for the CDR3 is TGTGCCAGTAGTATTACCGGACAGTCTGGGGCCAACGTCCTGACTTTC.

This clone was recorded a few times. The chain has TRBV11-2 and TRBJ1-1; perhaps TRBD1 as D (6 bases). The V end was cut by 4 bases, the J end by 0 bases, with 15 bases between. The CDR3 loop spans 16 amino acids. Germline CDR1 SGHAT, CDR2 FQNNGV. CDR3 residues: CASSWGRSKMNTEAFF. The CDR3 bases are TGTGCCAGCAGCTGGGGGCGGTCAAAAATGAACACTGAAGCTTTCTTT.

The chain couples TRBV2 to TRBJ2-1, with 14 bases matching TRBD2. V was pared by 3 bases and J by 3 bases, with 7 bases of the junction left unmatched. Germline CDR1 and CDR2: SNHLY and FYNNEI. The CDR3 runs 18 residues. CDR3 residues: CASSERGLAGDYYNEQFF. DNA for the CDR3: TGTGCCAGCAGTGAGAGGGGACTAGCGGGAGATTACTACAATGAGCAGTTCTTC.

This chain links TRBV11-2 with TRBJ2-4; D is undetermined. Trimming removed 4 bases from V and 1 base from J, with 23 bases in between. The CDR3 has 19 residues. Germline CDR1 is SGHAT and CDR2 is FQNNGV. The CDR3 is CASSSYRGSSVLAKNIQYF. The CDR3 DNA sequence: TGTGCCAGCAGCTCCTACCGAGGCAGCTCTGTCCTGGCCAAAAACATTCAGTACTTC.

This clone was detected only a few times. The chain carries TRBV11-3 and TRBJ2-1; tentative D call: TRBD1 (6 bases). Trimming removed 0 bases at V and 0 bases at J, with 9 bases between. Germline V lookup: CDR1 SGHNT, CDR2 YENEEA. CDR3 length equals 16 residues. The CDR3 here is CASSLEGASSYNEQFF. CDR3 DNA sequence: TGTGCCAGCAGCTTAGAGGGGGCCAGCTCCTACAATGAGCAGTTCTTC.

This clone was picked up one time. The chain recombines TRBV14 with TRBJ1-1; 8 nucleotides align to TRBD1. In germline, CDR1 is SGHDN, CDR2 FVKESK. J gave up 2 bases and V 6 bases, and 8 bases lay outside the gene matches. This CDR3 has 15 amino acids. CDR3 amino acids: CASRPGTGVNTEAFF. CDR3 in DNA: TGTGCCAGCAGACCCGGGACAGGAGTTAACACTGAAGCTTTCTTT.

This chain connects TRBV7-9 to TRBJ2-5; 13 bases fit TRBD2. The V and J ends lost 1 base and 4 bases, in that order; junction bases with no gene match: 12. The CDR3 covers 19 residues. Germline CDR1 SEHNR, CDR2 FQNEAQ (reference sequence). CDR3 residues: CASSLGQTSGRALGETQYF. For the CDR3, the DNA is TGTGCCAGCAGCTTAGGACAAACTAGCGGGAGGGCCCTCGGAGAGACCCAGTACTTC. Combining the CDR3 with reference TRBV7-9 and TRBJ2-5 gives the whole variable domain DTGVSQNPRHKITKRGQNVTFRCDPISEHNRLYWYRQTLGQGPEFLTYFQNEAQLEKSRLLSDRFSAERPKGSFSTLEIQRTEQGDSAMYLCASSLGQTSGRALGETQYFGPGTRLLVL.

CDR3 amino acids: CASSLAMTGVRGYTF. For the CDR3, the DNA is TGTGCCAGCAGCTTGGCCATGACAGGGGTTAGGGGCTACACCTTC. The V and J genes are TRBV5-4 and TRBJ1-2; 8 bases match TRBD1. After removal of 0 bases from V and 8 bases from J, the junction contained 9 bases not matched to a gene. The CDR3 extends over 15 amino acids. Germline V gene data show CDR1 as SGHNT and CDR2 as YYREEE (reference sequence).

The DNA of the CDR3 is TGTGCCAGCAGTCGAGACAGCAGCACAGATACGCAGTATTTT. As protein: CASSRDSSTDTQYF. This rearrangement joins TRBV28 to TRBJ2-3, with D possibly being TRBD1 (5 bases). The CDR3 contains 14 residues. CDR1 MDHEN and CDR2 SYDVKM come from the germline V gene. V shed 5 bases and J shed 0 bases, with 9 bases lying between them.

This clone showed up just a few times. The CDR3 here is CASSPQGAIGQPQHF. The CDR3 nucleotides read TGTGCCAGCAGCCCCCAGGGGGCGATAGGTCAGCCCCAGCATTTT. The chain joins TRBV6-5 to TRBJ1-5; 8 bases agree with TRBD1. Germline CDR1 and CDR2: MNHEY and SVGAGI. This CDR3 is 15 amino acids long. The trim removed 6 bases at V and 6 bases at J, leaving 10 bases unmatched.

This clone was counted a single time. The chain is built from TRBV5-4 and TRBJ2-1; tentative D call: TRBD2 (7 bases). The length of the CDR3 is 16 residues. Trimming cost V 3 bases and J 6 bases, with 19 bases left between them. Germline V gene sequence: CDR1 SGHNT, CDR2 YYREEE (reference sequence). The CDR3 protein is CASSSRGAFTSNEQFF. In DNA form, the CDR3 reads TGTGCCAGCAGCTCTCGGGGGGCATTTACCTCCAATGAGCAGTTCTTC. The full variable domain, rest sourced from reference TRBV5-4 and TRBJ2-1, is ETGVTQSPTHLIKTRGQQVTLRCSSQSGHNTVSWYQQALGQGPQFIFQYYREEENGRGNFPPRFSGLQFPNYSSELNVNALELDDSALYLCASSSRGAFTSNEQFFGPGTRLTVL.

J is TRBJ1-2 and V is TRBV28; 7 positions match TRBD1. The CDR3 spans 14 residues. Germline trimming cut 5 bases from V and 5 bases from J; bases unmatched to any gene: 8. The germline V gene has CDR1 MDHEN and CDR2 SYDVKM. The CDR3 is CASSPPSTGYGYTF. CDR3 nucleotides: TGTGCCAGCAGTCCGCCGTCGACAGGGTATGGCTACACCTTC.

Details on this clone: The same CDR3 also results from other DNA sequences found in this sample. The chain combines TRBV6-5 with TRBJ2-7; D remains unclear. Trimming shortened V by 0 bases and J by 3 bases, and 6 bases separated the two germline ends. The CDR3 runs 13 residues. Per germline, CDR1 MNHEY and CDR2 SVGAGI. The CDR3 here is CASSYSGSYEQYF. DNA for the CDR3: TGTGCCAGCAGTTACTCTGGCAGCTACGAGCAGTACTTC.

The rearrangement uses TRBV28 and TRBJ2-3, with TRBD2 matching over 9 bases. CDR3 length: 14 residues. V shed 3 bases, J shed 8 bases, and the junction held 6 bases outside the gene matches. CDR1 and CDR2 (germline): MDHEN, SYDVKM. The CDR3 DNA sequence: TGTGCCAGCAGTTTTGGCGGGAGGGCTTCTACGCAGTATTTT. This codes for CASSFGGRASTQYF.

The V gene is TRBV2, the J gene TRBJ1-5; 8 bases fit TRBD1. The CDR3 is 14 residues long. V lost 4 bases to trimming and J lost 7 bases; unmatched junction nucleotides: 6. The germline V gene has CDR1 SNHLY and CDR2 FYNNEI. In nucleotides, the CDR3 is TGTGCCAGCAGTGCGGGACAGGCTCCCCAGCCCCAGCATTTT. Encoded protein: CASSAGQAPQPQHF.

This clone was seen only once. The V call is TRBV28, the J call TRBJ1-1, with D uncertain. Trimming took off 5 bases at V and 5 bases at J, with 9 bases between the two ends. The CDR3 contains 12 residues. Germline loops: CDR1 MDHEN, CDR2 SYDVKM. CDR3 in amino acids: CASSLPGTEAFF. Written as DNA, the CDR3 is TGTGCCAGCAGTCTTCCCGGTACTGAAGCTTTCTTT.

The chain uses TRBV11-3 and TRBJ2-1, with no clear D. Per germline, CDR1 SGHNT and CDR2 YENEEA. This CDR3 is built from 16 residues. V was shortened by 0 bases and J by 3 bases, with 12 bases between the two germline ends. CDR3 region: CASSLDLSNSYNEQFF. CDR3 sequence (DNA): TGTGCCAGCAGCTTAGATCTTAGTAACAGCTACAATGAGCAGTTCTTC.